This record covers a single T cell receptor beta chain. The table lists this clonotype with a few counts. What this receptor recognizes is not known. The record has no base qualities; no much larger clone is one base away. Amplification of TCR beta CDR3 regions was carried out from RNA transcripts. The TCR CDR3 was subjected to a first round of RT-PCR using the HTBI primer set and the Qiagen OneStep RT-PCR kit. Libraries were constructed in a second round of multiplex PCR, after which size selection and purification were carried out. Sequencing of the libraries was done on an Illumina HiSeq2000 using paired-end 100 bp reads. As for the authors' bioinformatics: SOAPnuke was used to process the raw data, removing reads that contained adapters or uncalled bases, had a mean Phred below 15, or lacked an exact match to the constant primer or identifier. High-quality paired reads were merged with COPE v1.2.5, and unique nucleotide sequences were defined as clonotypes. MiTCR v1.1 was used to align clonotypes to the IMGT TRBV, TRBD and TRBJ reference segments. Analysis was restricted to V-J combinations with a frequency above 0.0001, which covered approximately 99% of repertoires. A TCS score was defined as the ratio of F50 (clonal expansion) to E x V (chaos), with BLOSUM62-based TCRdist applied between CDR3 peptides within each V-J. Welch's t-statistics and random forest reduced roughly 540 V-J features to roughly 13, which were used in a naive Bayes classifier (R e1071). TCRdb ran its own pipeline on the public reads, namely fastp trimming at Q25 and MiXCR clone calling, and kept in-frame beta chains. Every distinct CDR3 protein forms one entry, paired with its most common genes and DNA. These V and J calls originate from TCRdb's pipeline instead of the authors' own analysis. The sample table records hundreds of thousands of distinct CDR3 sequences; about 13% of these occur just once. Of the sample, less than 10% is held by the ten largest clones.

This entry belongs to a study of T cells in Graves' hyperthyroidism and ophthalmopathy (dated by TCRdb to between 2019 and 2020). Background for the entire study: Peripheral blood was collected at initial diagnosis, before any treatment. After blood sampling, hyperthyroidism patients were treated with methimazole at a starting dose of 30 mg daily, and ophthalmopathy patients were treated with high-dose intravenous methylprednisolone. The 75 to 100 discovery patients were randomly split 7:3 into training and test sets. Prospective prediction of ophthalmopathy was tested in an independent validation cohort consisting of 18 to 20 hyperthyroidism patients and approximately 16 patients who later progressed to ophthalmopathy. A discovery cohort of about a hundred patients, roughly 40 with Graves' ophthalmopathy and more than 55 with stable Graves' hyperthyroidism, was used to find distinguishing TCR V-J signatures. The paper reports TCR Vbeta CDR3 sequencing of 135 peripheral blood samples: 40 to 45 ophthalmopathy, under 85 hyperthyroidism and approximately 17 progressor patients. In several Graves' hyperthyroidism patients, the study also compared T-cell repertoires from thyroid tissue with T-cell repertoires from blood.

The investigation overall reported the following: Most expanded thyroid clonotypes (frequency above 0.001) were also found in blood, which suggests that blood repertoires may mirror thyroid immune responses. Sample size was not statistically predetermined, and blinding of investigators to group allocation was not performed. During validation, the model predicted progression to ophthalmopathy a median of around six months ahead of onset, with roughly 65% sensitivity and roughly 72% specificity. A model built on a 13 V-J signature distinguished ophthalmopathy from stable hyperthyroidism, reaching about 88% sensitivity and about 81% specificity in cross-validation and 80%/75% in testing.

Stable Graves' hyperthyroidism was defined as no progression to ophthalmopathy during 18 months of follow-up. Hyperthyroidism patients were aged 18 to 65 years and newly diagnosed, with disease duration of less than 2 months. Any patient with an uncontrolled infection, another autoimmune disease, pregnancy or lactation was excluded. Diagnoses were established on the basis of clinical symptoms, serum thyroxine and TRAb, thyroid ultrasound, and orbital computed tomography. PBMCs were isolated from about 9 ml of fresh peripheral blood by Ficoll-Paque density gradient centrifugation. Total RNA was extracted with Trizol reagent, and quality was checked on an Agilent 2100 Bioanalyzer. The germline V gene gives CDR1 as SGHDT and CDR2 as YYEEEE. Trimming costs V 3 bases and J 7 bases, and their ends lie 20 bases apart. From cysteine to phenylalanine, the CDR3 is 15 amino acids long. The read is trimmed to its CDR3 DNA, 45 bases read in frame from base 1.

Sequences were obtained from blood. The source of this sequence is a woman between 18 and 29 years old with Graves' hyperthyroidism. The receptor chain draws on TRBV5-6 and TRBJ2-7, with the identity of the D gene unclear. The CDR3 is CASSYPPGQMGEQYF. The DNA reads TGTGCCAGCAGCTACCCCCCGGGCCAAATGGGGGAGCAGTACTTC.